The 5 T cell receptor beta chains below come from one sample, sequenced in a study of T-cell memory formation after mild COVID-19. TCRdb called the 5' RACE reads again in MiXCR, with one record for every CDR3 protein. This sample has about 140,000 distinct CDR3 sequences, with roughly 19% found just once. The specimen was PBMCs or a T cell subset sorted from them (not recorded which). All receptors derive from an adult woman who had mild COVID-19 (a few samples of this study predate the infection). Cell type and time point are not known.

This clonotype was recorded a few times. This sequence joins TRBV6-2 or TRBV6-3 and TRBJ2-7; 7 bases fit TRBD2. The CDR3 is 14 residues long. Germline trimming cut 0 bases from V and 6 bases from J; bases unmatched to any gene: 5. Germline lookup yields CDR1 MNHEY and CDR2 SVGEGT. The CDR3 DNA is TGTGCCAGCAGTTACTCGCGGGAGCTTACCGAGCAGTACTTC. It codes for CASSYSRELTEQYF.

The chain employs TRBV5-1 and TRBJ2-6, with D unclear. V was cut by 7 bases and J by 1 base, with 12 bases left in between. The CDR3 is made up of 15 amino acids. Germline-derived CDR1 and CDR2 are SGHRS and YFSETQ. For the CDR3, the DNA is TGCGCCAGCGAAGGGTTCGGGTCTGGGGCCAACGTCCTGACTTTC. It translates to CASEGFGSGANVLTF.

This clonotype was seen a handful of times. The J gene is TRBJ2-3, the V gene TRBV5-1; D gene uncertain. Germline CDR1 reads SGHRS; CDR2 reads YFSETQ. The CDR3 sequence is 15 residues long. Trimming shortened V by 4 bases and J by 0 bases, and 12 bases separated the two germline ends. The CDR3 DNA follows: TGCGCCAGCAGCCCTGCCAGCGCAAGCACAGATACGCAGTATTTT. Amino acids: CASSPASASTDTQYF.

This clonotype was detected ten times or more. The rearrangement uses TRBV5-1 and TRBJ2-3; D is possibly TRBD1 (5 bases). The V end lost 2 bases, the J end lost 3 bases, and 10 bases lay between the germline ends. Germline V gene data show CDR1 as SGHRS and CDR2 as YFSETQ. The CDR3 length is 14 residues. CDR3 bases: TGCGCCAGCAGCTTTCAGGGTACGACAGATACGCAGTATTTT. It yields the protein CASSFQGTTDTQYF.

The chain employs TRBV10-3 and TRBJ1-2, with D tentatively TRBD1 (5 bases). V lost 2 bases to trimming and J lost 8 bases, with 12 bases between them. Germline lookup yields CDR1 ENHRY and CDR2 SYGVKD. The CDR3 length is 13 residues. The CDR3 sequence: CAISEGQGYGYTF. Here the CDR3 DNA reads TGTGCCATCAGTGAGGGTCAGGGATACGGCTACACCTTC.